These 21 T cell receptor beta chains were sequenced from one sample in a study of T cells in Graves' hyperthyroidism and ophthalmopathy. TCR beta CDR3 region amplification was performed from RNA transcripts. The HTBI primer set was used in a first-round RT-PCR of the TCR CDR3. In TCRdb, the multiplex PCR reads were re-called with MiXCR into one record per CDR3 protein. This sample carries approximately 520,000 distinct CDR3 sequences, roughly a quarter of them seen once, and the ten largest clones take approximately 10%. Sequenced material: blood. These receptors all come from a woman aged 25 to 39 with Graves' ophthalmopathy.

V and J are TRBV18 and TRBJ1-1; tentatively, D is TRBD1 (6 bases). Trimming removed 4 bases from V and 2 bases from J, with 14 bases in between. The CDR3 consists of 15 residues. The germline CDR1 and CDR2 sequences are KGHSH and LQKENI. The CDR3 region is CASSLGTQPNTEAFF. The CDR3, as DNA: TGTGCCAGCTCACTCGGGACACAACCTAACACTGAAGCTTTCTTT.

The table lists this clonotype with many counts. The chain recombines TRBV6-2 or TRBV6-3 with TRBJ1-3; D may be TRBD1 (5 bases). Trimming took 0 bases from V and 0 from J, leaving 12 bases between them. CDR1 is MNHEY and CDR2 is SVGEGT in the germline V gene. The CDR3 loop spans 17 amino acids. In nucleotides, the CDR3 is TGTGCCAGCAGTTACTCCGAGGGGAAAAGCTCTGGAAACACCATATATTTT. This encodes CASSYSEGKSSGNTIYF.

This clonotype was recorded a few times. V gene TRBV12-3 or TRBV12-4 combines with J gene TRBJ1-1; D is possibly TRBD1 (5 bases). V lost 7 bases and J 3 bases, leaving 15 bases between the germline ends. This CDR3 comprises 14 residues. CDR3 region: CASTLADSYTEAFF. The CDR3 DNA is TGTGCCAGCACTCTAGCCGACAGCTACACTGAAGCTTTCTTT.

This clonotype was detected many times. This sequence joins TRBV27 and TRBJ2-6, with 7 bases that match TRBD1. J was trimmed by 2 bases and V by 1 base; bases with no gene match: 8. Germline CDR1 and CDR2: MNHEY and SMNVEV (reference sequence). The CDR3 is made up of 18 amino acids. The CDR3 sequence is CASSLFPGQRTGANVLTF. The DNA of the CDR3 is TGTGCCAGCAGTTTATTTCCGGGACAGAGGACTGGGGCCAACGTCCTGACTTTC.

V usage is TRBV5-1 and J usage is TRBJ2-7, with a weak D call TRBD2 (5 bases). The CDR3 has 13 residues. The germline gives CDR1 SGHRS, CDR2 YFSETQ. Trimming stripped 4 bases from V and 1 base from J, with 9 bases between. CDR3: CASSVGLSYEQYF. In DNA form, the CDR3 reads TGCGCCAGCAGCGTCGGACTTTCCTACGAGCAGTACTTC.

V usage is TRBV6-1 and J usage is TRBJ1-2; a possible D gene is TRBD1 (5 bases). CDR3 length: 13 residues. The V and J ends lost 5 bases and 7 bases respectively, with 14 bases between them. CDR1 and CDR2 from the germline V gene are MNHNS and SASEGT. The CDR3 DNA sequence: TGTGCCAGCAGTAGGGGCGGCAGCGTTGGCTACACCTTC. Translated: CASSRGGSVGYTF.

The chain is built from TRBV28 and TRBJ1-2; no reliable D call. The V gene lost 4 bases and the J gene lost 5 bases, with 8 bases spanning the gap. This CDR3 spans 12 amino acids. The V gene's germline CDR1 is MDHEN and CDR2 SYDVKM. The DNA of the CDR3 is TGTGCCAGCAGTTCGTGGGTATATGGCTACACCTTC. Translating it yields CASSSWVYGYTF.

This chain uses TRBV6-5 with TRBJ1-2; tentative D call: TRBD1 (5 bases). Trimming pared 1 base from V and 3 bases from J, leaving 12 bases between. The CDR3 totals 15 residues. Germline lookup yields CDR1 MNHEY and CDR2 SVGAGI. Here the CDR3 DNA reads TGTGCCAGCAGTTACTTTGGCAGGGAACACTATGGCTACACCTTC. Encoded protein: CASSYFGREHYGYTF.

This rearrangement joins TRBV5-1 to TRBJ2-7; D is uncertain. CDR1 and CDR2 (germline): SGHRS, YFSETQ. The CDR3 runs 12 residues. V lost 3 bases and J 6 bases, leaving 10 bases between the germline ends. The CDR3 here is CASSSTEAEQYF. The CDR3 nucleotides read TGCGCCAGCAGCTCCACAGAAGCCGAGCAGTACTTC.

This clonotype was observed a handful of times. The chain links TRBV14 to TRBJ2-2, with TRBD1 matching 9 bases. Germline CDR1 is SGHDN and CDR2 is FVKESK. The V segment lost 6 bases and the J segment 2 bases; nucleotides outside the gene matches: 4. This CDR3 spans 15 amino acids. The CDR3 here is CASRPTGGNTGELFF. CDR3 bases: TGTGCCAGCAGACCGACAGGGGGTAACACCGGGGAGCTGTTTTTT.

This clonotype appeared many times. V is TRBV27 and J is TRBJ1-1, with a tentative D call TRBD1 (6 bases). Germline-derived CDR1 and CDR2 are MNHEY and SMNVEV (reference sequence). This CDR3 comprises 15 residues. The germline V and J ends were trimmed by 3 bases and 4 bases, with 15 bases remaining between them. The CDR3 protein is CASSFWGQGSTEAFF. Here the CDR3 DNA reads TGTGCCAGCAGTTTTTGGGGGCAGGGGAGCACTGAAGCTTTCTTT.

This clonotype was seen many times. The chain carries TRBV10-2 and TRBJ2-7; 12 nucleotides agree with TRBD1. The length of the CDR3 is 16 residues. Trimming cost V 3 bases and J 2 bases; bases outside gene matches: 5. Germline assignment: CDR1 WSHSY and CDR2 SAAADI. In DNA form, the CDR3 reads TGCGCCAGCAGTGAATGGGGGGACAGGGGGCCCTACGAGCAGTACTTC. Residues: CASSEWGDRGPYEQYF.

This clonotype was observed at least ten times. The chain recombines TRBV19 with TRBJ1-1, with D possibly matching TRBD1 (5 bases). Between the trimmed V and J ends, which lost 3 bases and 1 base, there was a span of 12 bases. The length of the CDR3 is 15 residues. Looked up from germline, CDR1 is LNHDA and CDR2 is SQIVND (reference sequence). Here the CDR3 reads CASSMFGTENTEAFF. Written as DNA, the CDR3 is TGTGCCAGTAGTATGTTTGGGACGGAGAACACTGAAGCTTTCTTT.

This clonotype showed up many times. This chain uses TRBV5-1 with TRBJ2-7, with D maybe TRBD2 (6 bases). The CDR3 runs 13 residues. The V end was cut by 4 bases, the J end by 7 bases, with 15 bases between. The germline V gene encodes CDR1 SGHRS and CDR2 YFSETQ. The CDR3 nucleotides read TGCGCCAGCAGCGTCACCCAAGGAGGGGAGCAGTACTTC. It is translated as CASSVTQGGEQYF.

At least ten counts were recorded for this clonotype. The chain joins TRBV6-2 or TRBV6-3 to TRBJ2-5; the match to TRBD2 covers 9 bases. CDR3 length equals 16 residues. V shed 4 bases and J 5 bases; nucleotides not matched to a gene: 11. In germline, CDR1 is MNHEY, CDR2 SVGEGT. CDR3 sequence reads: CASSSRGGGFRETQYF. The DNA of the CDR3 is TGTGCCAGCAGTTCCCGCGGGGGGGGGTTTCGGGAGACCCAGTACTTC.

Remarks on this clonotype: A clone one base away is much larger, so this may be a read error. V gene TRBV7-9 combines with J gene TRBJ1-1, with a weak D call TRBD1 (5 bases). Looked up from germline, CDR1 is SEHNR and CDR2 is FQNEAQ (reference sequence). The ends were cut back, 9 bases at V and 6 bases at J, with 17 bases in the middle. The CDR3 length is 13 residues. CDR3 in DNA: TGTGCCAGTGACATAACCCAAGGGGCTGAAGCTTTCTTT. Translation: CASDITQGAEAFF.

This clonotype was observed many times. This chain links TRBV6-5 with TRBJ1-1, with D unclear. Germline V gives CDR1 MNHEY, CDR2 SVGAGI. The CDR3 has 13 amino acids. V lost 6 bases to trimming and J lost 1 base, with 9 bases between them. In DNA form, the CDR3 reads TGTGCCAGCAGGCCGGGCCAGAACACTGAAGCTTTCTTT. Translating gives CASRPGQNTEAFF.

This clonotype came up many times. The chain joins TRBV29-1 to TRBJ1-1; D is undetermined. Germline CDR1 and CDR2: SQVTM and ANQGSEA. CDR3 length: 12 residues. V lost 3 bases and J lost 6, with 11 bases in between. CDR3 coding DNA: TGCAGCGTTGACCCCGGAGCCCCTGAAGCTTTCTTT. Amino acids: CSVDPGAPEAFF.

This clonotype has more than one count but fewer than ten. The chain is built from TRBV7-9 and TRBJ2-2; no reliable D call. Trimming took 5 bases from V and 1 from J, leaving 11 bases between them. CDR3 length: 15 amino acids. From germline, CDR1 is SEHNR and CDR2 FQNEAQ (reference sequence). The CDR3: CASSLAVVNTGELFF. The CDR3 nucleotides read TGTGCCAGCAGCCTGGCGGTCGTGAACACCGGGGAGCTGTTTTTT. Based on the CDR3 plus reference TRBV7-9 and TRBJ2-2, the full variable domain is DTGVSQNPRHKITKRGQNVTFRCDPISEHNRLYWYRQTLGQGPEFLTYFQNEAQLEKSRLLSDRFSAERPKGSFSTLEIQRTEQGDSAMYLCASSLAVVNTGELFFGEGSRLTVL.

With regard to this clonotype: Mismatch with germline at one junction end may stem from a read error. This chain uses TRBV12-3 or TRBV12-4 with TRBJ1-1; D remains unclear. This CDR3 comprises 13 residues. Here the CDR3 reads CVSSLAENTEAFF. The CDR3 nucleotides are TGTGTCAGCAGTTTAGCAGAAAACACTGAAGCTTTCTTT.

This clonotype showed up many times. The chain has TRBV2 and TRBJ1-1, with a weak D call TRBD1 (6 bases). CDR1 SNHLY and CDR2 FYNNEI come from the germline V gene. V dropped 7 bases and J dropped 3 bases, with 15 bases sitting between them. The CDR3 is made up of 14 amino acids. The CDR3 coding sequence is TGTGCCAGCAAGGGGGGGCGCCGCGACACTGAAGCTTTCTTT. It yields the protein CASKGGRRDTEAFF.